This T cell receptor beta chain originates from a study of T cells after yellow fever vaccination (dated by TCRdb to the late 2010s). For the wider study: The SMART-Seq v4 Ultra Low Input RNA kit was used to prepare libraries from fractions with low cell numbers. Bulk TCR alpha and beta repertoires were sequenced longitudinally to track T-cell clones before and after primary and booster YFV17D yellow fever vaccination. Two healthy male donors, one aged 18 to 30 and one aged 30 to 40 years, were included in the cohort. Bulk PBMC replicates and cell subsets were isolated from blood drawn at multiple timepoints before and after both primary and secondary immunization. What the study reported, not specific to this receptor: After the booster, most of the clones that had expanded following primary vaccination were detected again (96% of CD4 and roughly 90% of CD8), which suggests that memory was broadly maintained. Computational filtering was needed because FACS-sorted repertoires could contain abundant contaminating clonotypes from the bulk population. Compared with the primary T-cell response, the secondary T-cell response was faster but weaker, reaching its peak on day 5 rather than on day 15. A small share of clonotypes occurred in both CD4 and CD8 compartments, likely arising from convergent recombination. Only a couple of donors were included in the study, so the extent to which the findings can be generalized is limited.

CDR1 and CDR2, per the germline V gene, are SQVTM and ANQGSEA. Inclusive of the bounding cysteine and phenylalanine, the CDR3 is 17 residues long. The retained sequence is limited to the CDR3, 51 bases, with the frame set at the first base. Compared with germline, V lacks 4 bases and J lacks 3 bases; bases without a gene match: 14. This clonotype has only a few counts. The antigen it recognizes is unknown. The record has no base qualities; no much larger clone is one base away. TCR cDNA was synthesized by 5'RACE template switching, which introduced a universal primer site and unique molecular identifiers. Priming for cDNA synthesis came from both the TCR alpha and TCR beta constant segments. Libraries were amplified in two PCR steps, with sample barcodes and sequencing adapters added in the second step. Sequencing of libraries was done on Illumina HiSeq 2500 (2x100 bp) or NovaSeq (2x150 bp). As for the authors' bioinformatics: MIGEC handled demultiplexing of reads and collapsing into UMI consensus sequences, while MiXCR performed V(D)J alignment. Vaccine-responding clonotypes were defined with edgeR using replicate PBMC samples, requiring FDR below 0.01 and a log2 fold change above 5 up to day 15. Bulk clonotypes were assigned CD4 or CD8 identity according to which sequenced CD4 or CD8 repertoire held them at higher abundance. TCRdb applied fastp at Q25 and MiXCR to the public reads, then kept only in-frame beta chains. Duplicate CDR3 protein sequences are folded into a single record with the most common DNA and genes. V and J calls and clone size were set by TCRdb, not the authors. The sample records some 550,000 distinct CDR3 sequences, 15% to 20% of which are singletons. The ten biggest clones cover 14% of the sample.

The sample's treatment or condition label, decoded: live attenuated yellow fever vaccine strain. At each blood-draw timepoint, two biological replicates of bulk PBMCs were obtained. PBMCs were isolated from peripheral blood using a standard Ficoll-Paque protocol. TriZol was used to extract RNA from bulk PBMCs, CD4 and CD8 fractions, and dextramer-positive and dextramer-negative fractions. This chain is built from TRBV29-1 and TRBJ2-3, and 9 junction bases match TRBD2. The TCR comes from a man aged 25 to 45 who received the YFV17D yellow fever vaccine. The sequencing used PBMCs, collected 15 days after the yellow fever booster vaccination. Here is the DNA: TGCAGCGTTGTGGGTCTTGGTGTAGCGGGAGTAACAGATACGCAGTATTTT. It translates to CSVVGLGVAGVTDTQYF.